A single sample is the source of the 7 T cell receptor beta chains below, sequenced in a study of CD8 T cells in Susac syndrome. Reverse transcription used about 0.5 to 1 ug RNA and random hexamers. MiXCR, applied by TCRdb to the immunoSEQ multiplex PCR reads, yields one record per CDR3 protein. The sample holds 100,000 to 110,000 distinct CDR3 sequences, around 96% seen once. Material: CD8+ T cells from PBMCs. The source of these receptors is a human donor with Susac syndrome.

This clonotype was seen once. The V call is TRBV5-4, the J call TRBJ2-3, with TRBD2 matching 8 bases. The CDR3 spans 16 residues. V was clipped by 4 bases and J by 2 bases; unmatched bases: 9. CDR1 is SGHNT, CDR2 YYREEE, per germline (reference sequence). The CDR3 nucleotides read TGTGCCAGCAGCGACGGACTAGCCCGACTCACAGATACGCAGTATTTT. This encodes CASSDGLARLTDTQYF.

V gene TRBV6-2 or TRBV6-3 combines with J gene TRBJ2-7, with D perhaps given as TRBD1 or TRBD2 (6 bases each). Between the trimmed V and J ends, which lost 5 bases and 2 bases, there was a span of 16 bases. The CDR3 consists of 15 residues. The germline V gene has CDR1 MNHEY and CDR2 SVGEGT. CDR3 in DNA: TGTGCCAGCAGTAGCGCCAGGGGACTTCCCTACGAGCAGTACTTC. Protein sequence: CASSSARGLPYEQYF.

V is TRBV4-1 and J is TRBJ2-7, with D unresolved. Deletions cut 0 bases from V and 5 bases from J, with 11 bases between. Germline assignment: CDR1 MGHRA and CDR2 YSYEKL. The CDR3 is 14 amino acids. The CDR3 nucleotides read TGCGCCAGCAGCCAAGATCCGGGTAGCAACGAGCAGTACTTC. The encoded protein is CASSQDPGSNEQYF.

V usage is TRBV14 and J usage is TRBJ2-1; no clear D gene. Trimming took off 3 bases at V and 4 bases at J, with 4 bases between the two ends. This CDR3 comprises 12 residues. CDR1 is SGHDN, CDR2 FVKESK, per germline. The CDR3 spells CASSQRYNEQFF. Here the CDR3 DNA reads TGTGCCAGCAGCCAGAGGTACAATGAGCAGTTCTTC.

J is TRBJ2-5 and V is TRBV4-1; D ambiguous. The CDR3 runs to 14 residues. The germline CDR1 and CDR2 sequences are MGHRA and YSYEKL. V gave up 4 bases and J gave up 1 base, with 10 bases separating them. DNA for the CDR3: TGCGCCAGCAGCCCACCAGATATCCAAGAGACCCAGTACTTC. It is translated as CASSPPDIQETQYF.

CDR3 sequence reads: CASSLKGYEQYF. CDR3 sequence (DNA): TGTGCCAGCAGTTTGAAGGGATACGAGCAGTACTTC. The V call is TRBV12-3 or TRBV12-4, the J call TRBJ2-7; no definite D call. Trimming stripped 3 bases from V and 4 bases from J, with 7 bases between. The CDR3 runs to 12 residues.

The chain carries TRBV20-1 and TRBJ2-5; TRBD1 might be the D (6 bases). Trimming cost V 1 base and J 5 bases, with 11 bases left between them. CDR1 is DFQATT, CDR2 SNEGSKA, per germline (reference sequence). This CDR3 is built from 13 residues. The DNA for the CDR3 is TGCAGTGCTAGAGGGGGACAACTCGAGACCCAGTACTTC. Amino acid sequence: CSARGGQLETQYF.